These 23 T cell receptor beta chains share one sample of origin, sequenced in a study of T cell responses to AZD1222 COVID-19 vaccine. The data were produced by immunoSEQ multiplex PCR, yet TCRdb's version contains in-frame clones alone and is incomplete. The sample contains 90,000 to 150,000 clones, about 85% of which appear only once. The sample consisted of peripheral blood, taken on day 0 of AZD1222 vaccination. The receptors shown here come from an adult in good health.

The CDR3 DNA follows: TGTGCCAGCAGTGAGGGACAGCTTAGCAATCAGCCCCAGCATTTT. Translated: CASSEGQLSNQPQHF. This chain uses TRBV2 with TRBJ1-5; 7 bases align to TRBD1. CDR1 and CDR2 (germline): SNHLY, FYNNEI. Germline trimming cut 3 bases from V and 0 bases from J; bases unmatched to any gene: 2. The CDR3 is 15 amino acids. Full variable domain (outside the CDR3, taken from reference TRBV2 and TRBJ1-5): EPEVTQTPSHQVTQMGQEVILRCVPISNHLYFYWYRQILGQKVEFLVSFYNNEISEKSEIFDDQFSVERPDGSNFTLKIRSTKLEDSAMYFCASSEGQLSNQPQHFGDGTRLSIL.

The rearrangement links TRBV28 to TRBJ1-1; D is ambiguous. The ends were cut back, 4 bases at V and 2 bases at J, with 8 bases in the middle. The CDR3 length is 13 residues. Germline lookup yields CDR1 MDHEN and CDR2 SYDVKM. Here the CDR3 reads CASSSYRNTEAFF. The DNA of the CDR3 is TGTGCCAGCAGTTCCTACCGTAACACTGAAGCTTTCTTT.

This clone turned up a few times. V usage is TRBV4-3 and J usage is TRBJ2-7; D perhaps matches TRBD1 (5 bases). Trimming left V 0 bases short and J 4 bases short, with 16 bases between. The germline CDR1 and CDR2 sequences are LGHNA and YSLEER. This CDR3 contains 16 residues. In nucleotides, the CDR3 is TGCGCCAGCAGCCAAGAGTCGGCGGACACCCCTTACGAGCAGTACTTC. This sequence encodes CASSQESADTPYEQYF.

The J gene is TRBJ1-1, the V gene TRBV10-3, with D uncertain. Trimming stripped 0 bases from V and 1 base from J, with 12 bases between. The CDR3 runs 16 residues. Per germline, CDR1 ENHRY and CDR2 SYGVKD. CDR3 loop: CAISESMAGRNTEAFF. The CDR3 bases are TGTGCCATCAGTGAGTCGATGGCCGGGAGGAACACTGAAGCTTTCTTT.

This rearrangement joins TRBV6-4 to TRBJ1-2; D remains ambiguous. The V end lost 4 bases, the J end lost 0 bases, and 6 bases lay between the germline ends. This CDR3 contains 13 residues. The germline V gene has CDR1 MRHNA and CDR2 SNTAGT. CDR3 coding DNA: TGTGCCAGCAGTGTGGAGGCTAACTATGGCTACACCTTC. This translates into CASSVEANYGYTF.

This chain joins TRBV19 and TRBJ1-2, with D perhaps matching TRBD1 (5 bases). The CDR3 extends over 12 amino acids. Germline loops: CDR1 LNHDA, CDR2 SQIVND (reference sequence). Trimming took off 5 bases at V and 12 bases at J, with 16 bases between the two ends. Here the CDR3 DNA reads TGTGCCAGTAGTCTCCGAGACAGTGGGCACACCTTC. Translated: CASSLRDSGHTF.

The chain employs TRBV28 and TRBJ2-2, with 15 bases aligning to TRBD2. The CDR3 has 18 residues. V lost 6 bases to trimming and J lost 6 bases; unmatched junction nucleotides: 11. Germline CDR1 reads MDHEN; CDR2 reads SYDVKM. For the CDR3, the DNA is TGTGCCAGCAGCCGGACTAGCGGGGGGGCTAACTACCCCGGGGAGCTGTTTTTT. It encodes CASSRTSGGANYPGELFF.

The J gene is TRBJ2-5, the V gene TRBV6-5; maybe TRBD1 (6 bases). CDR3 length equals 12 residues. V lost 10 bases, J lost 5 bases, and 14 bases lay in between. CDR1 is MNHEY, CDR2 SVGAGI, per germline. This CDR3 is CATRDTPETQYF. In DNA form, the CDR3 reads TGTGCCACTAGGGACACCCCCGAGACCCAGTACTTC.

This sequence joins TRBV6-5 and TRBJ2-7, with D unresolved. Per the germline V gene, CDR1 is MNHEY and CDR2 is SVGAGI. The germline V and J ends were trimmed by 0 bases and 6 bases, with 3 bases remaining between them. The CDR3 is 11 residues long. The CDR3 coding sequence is TGTGCCAGCAGTTACTCAGTCGAGCAGTACTTC. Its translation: CASSYSVEQYF.

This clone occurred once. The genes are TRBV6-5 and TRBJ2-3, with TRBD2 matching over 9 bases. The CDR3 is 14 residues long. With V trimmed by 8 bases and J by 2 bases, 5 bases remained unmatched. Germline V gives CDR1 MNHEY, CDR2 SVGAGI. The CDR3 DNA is TGTGCCAGCGAGGCGGGGGGGAACACAGATACGCAGTATTTT. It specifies CASEAGGNTDTQYF.

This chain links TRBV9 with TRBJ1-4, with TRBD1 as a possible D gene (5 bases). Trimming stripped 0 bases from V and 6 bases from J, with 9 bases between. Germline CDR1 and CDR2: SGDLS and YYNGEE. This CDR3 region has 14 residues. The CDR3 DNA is TGTGCCAGCAGCGTAGAGGGGTTGGATGAAAAACTGTTTTTT. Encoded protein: CASSVEGLDEKLFF.

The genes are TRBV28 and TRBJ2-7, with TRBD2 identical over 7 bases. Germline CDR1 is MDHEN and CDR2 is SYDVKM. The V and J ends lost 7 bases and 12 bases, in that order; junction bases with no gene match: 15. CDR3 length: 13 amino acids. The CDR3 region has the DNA TGTGCCAGCACCCCCAGAGGAGGGCGGGGGTCGTACTTC. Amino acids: CASTPRGGRGSYF. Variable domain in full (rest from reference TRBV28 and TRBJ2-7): DVKVTQSSRYLVKRTGEKVFLECVQDMDHENMFWYRQDPGLGLRLIYFSYDVKMKEKGDIPEGYSVSREKKERFSLILESASTNQTSMYLCASTPRGGRGSYFGPGTRLTVT.

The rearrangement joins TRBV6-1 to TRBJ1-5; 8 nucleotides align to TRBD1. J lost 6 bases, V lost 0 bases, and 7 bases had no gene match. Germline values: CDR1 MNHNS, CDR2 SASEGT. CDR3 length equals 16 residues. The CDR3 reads CASSEAQGAGFQPQHF. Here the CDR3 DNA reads TGTGCCAGCAGTGAAGCGCAGGGGGCGGGCTTTCAGCCCCAGCATTTT.

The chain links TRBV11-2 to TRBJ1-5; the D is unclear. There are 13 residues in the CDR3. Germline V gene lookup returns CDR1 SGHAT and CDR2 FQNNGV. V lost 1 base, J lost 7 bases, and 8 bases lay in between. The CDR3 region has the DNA TGTGCCAGCAGCTTAGGGCCATGGCAGCCCCAGCATTTT. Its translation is CASSLGPWQPQHF.

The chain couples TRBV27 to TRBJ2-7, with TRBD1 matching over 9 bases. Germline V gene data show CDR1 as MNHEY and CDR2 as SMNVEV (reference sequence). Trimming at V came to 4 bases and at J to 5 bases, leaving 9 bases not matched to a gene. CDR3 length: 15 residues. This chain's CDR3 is CASSSAGTGSHEQYF. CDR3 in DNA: TGTGCCAGCAGTTCGGCCGGGACAGGGTCACACGAGCAGTACTTC.

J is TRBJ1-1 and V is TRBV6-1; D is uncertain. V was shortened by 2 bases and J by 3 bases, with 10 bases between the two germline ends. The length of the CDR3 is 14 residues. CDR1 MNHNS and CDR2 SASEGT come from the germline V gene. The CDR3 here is CASSESRRYTEAFF. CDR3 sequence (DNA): TGTGCCAGCAGTGAAAGTAGACGGTACACTGAAGCTTTCTTT.

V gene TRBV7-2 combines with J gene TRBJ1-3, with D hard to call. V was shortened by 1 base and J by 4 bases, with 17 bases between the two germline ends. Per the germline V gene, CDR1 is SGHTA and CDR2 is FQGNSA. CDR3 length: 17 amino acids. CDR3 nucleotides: TGTGCCAGCAGCTTAGTCCCCATAGGTTCGGGAGGAAACACCATATATTTT. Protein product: CASSLVPIGSGGNTIYF.

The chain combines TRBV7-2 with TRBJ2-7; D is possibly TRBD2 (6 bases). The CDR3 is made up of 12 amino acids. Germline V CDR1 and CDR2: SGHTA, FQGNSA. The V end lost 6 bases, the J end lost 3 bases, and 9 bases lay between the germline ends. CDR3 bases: TGTGCCAGCAGAGGGACTGGCTACGAGCAGTACTTC. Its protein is CASRGTGYEQYF. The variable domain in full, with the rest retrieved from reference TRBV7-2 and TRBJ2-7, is GAGVSQSPSNKVTEKGKDVELRCDPISGHTALYWYRQSLGQGLEFLIYFQGNSAPDKSGLPSDRFSAERTGGSVSTLTIQRTQQEDSAVYLCASRGTGYEQYFGPGTRLTVT.

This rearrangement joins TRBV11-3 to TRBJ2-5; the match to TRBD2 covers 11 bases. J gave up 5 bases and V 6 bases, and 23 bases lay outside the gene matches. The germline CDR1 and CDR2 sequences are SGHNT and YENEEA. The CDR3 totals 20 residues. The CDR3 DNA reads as TGTGCCAGCAGAAGTTATGTTGGACTACGGACTAGCGGGTATAAGGAGACCCAGTACTTC. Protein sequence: CASRSYVGLRTSGYKETQYF.

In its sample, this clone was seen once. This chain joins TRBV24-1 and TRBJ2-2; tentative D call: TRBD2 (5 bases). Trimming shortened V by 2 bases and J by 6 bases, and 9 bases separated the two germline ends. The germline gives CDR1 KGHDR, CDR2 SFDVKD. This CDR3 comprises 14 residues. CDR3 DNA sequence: TGTGCCACCAGTGATTCGGGGTTCGCCGGGGAGCTGTTTTTT. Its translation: CATSDSGFAGELFF.

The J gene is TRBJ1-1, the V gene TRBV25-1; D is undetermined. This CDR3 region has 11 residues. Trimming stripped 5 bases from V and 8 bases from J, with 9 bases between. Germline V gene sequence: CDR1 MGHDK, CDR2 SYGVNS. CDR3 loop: CASSSHHEAFF. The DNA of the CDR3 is TGTGCCAGCAGTTCACACCACGAAGCTTTCTTT.

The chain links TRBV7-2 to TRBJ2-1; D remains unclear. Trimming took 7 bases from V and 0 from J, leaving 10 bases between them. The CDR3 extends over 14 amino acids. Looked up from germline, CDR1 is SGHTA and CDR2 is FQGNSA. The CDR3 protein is CASNLGRSYNEQFF. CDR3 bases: TGTGCCAGCAATTTAGGCCGCTCCTACAATGAGCAGTTCTTC.

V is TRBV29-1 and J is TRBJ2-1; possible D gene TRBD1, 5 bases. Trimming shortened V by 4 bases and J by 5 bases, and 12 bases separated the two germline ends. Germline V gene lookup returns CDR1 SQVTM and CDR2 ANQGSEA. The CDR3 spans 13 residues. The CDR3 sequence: CSVVGWTNNEQFF. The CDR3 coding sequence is TGCAGCGTTGTTGGTTGGACAAACAATGAGCAGTTCTTC.